Below, 31 T cell receptor beta chains from the same sample are listed, as sequenced in a study of T cells in Graves' hyperthyroidism and ophthalmopathy (dated by TCRdb to about 2019). Receptors were amplified or captured by multiplex PCR. Sequencing relied on an Illumina HiSeq 2000. Amplification of TCR beta CDR3 regions was carried out from RNA transcripts. The first round of RT-PCR for the TCR CDR3 was performed with the HTBI primer set and the Qiagen OneStep RT-PCR kit. TCRdb ran its own pipeline on the public reads, namely fastp trimming at Q25 and MiXCR clone calling, and kept in-frame beta chains. Rows merge per CDR3 protein into single entries with the most common DNA and genes. The sample table lists 600,000 to 650,000 distinct CDR3 sequences, around 20% of them with a count of one. The ten largest clones take up 34% of the sample. The sequenced sample consisted of blood. The receptor source for this set is a man younger than 45 with Graves' ophthalmopathy.

This clonotype was seen a handful of times. J is TRBJ1-2 and V is TRBV2; a possible D gene is TRBD1 (5 bases). Looked up from germline, CDR1 is SNHLY and CDR2 is FYNNEI. The CDR3 is 16 amino acids. V was shortened by 2 bases and J by 5 bases, with 18 bases between the two germline ends. The CDR3 DNA is TGTGCCAGCAGTGAAACCCCTGGACACATAGTTTATGGCTACACCTTC. Encoded protein: CASSETPGHIVYGYTF.

This clonotype was recorded many times. This chain connects TRBV11-2 to TRBJ2-7, with no clear D. Germline CDR1 and CDR2: SGHAT and FQNNGV. Trimming took off 0 bases at V and 3 bases at J, with 12 bases between the two ends. CDR3 length: 15 amino acids. The CDR3 reads CASSLEVPARYEQYF. For the CDR3, the DNA is TGTGCCAGCAGCTTAGAGGTTCCGGCCCGCTACGAGCAGTACTTC.

A note on this clonotype: The junction differs from germline at one of its ends, possibly a read error. The rearrangement uses TRBV2 and TRBJ2-2; D possibly corresponds to TRBD2 (6 bases). Germline V gene data show CDR1 as SNHLY and CDR2 as FYNNEI. This CDR3 has 15 residues. DNA of the CDR3: TGTGCCAGCAGTGAATTCCCGGGACTTGCCGGGAAGCTGTTTTTT. Protein sequence: CASSEFPGLAGKLFF.

V usage is TRBV5-1 and J usage is TRBJ1-2; TRBD1 aligns across 9 bases. V shed 6 bases, J shed 8 bases, and the junction held 11 bases outside the gene matches. Germline lookup yields CDR1 SGHRS and CDR2 YFSETQ. The CDR3 length is 14 residues. CDR3 sequence reads: CASKATGGGGGYTF. In nucleotides, the CDR3 is TGCGCCAGCAAAGCTACAGGGGGCGGAGGGGGCTACACCTTC. Full variable domain (remainder filled in from reference TRBV5-1 and TRBJ1-2): KAGVTQTPRYLIKTRGQQVTLSCSPISGHRSVSWYQQTPGQGLQFLFEYFSETQRNKGNFPGRFSGRQFSNSRSEMNVSTLELGDSALYLCASKATGGGGGYTFGSGTRLTVV.

This clonotype has more than one count but fewer than ten. The rearrangement links TRBV6-5 to TRBJ2-1; TRBD2 agrees at 14 bases. The CDR3 sequence is 17 residues long. With 0 bases clipped from V and 8 bases from J, the junction kept 6 bases outside the gene matches. The germline CDR1 and CDR2 sequences are MNHEY and SVGAGI. The CDR3 spells CASSYSGLAGVLHEQFF. CDR3 in DNA: TGTGCCAGCAGTTACTCGGGACTAGCGGGAGTTCTGCATGAGCAGTTCTTC.

This clonotype was observed at least ten times. V and J are TRBV7-9 and TRBJ1-1, with a tentative D call TRBD1 (6 bases). Trimming shortened V by 1 base and J by 8 bases, and 8 bases separated the two germline ends. The V gene's germline CDR1 is SEHNR and CDR2 FQNEAQ (reference sequence). The CDR3 is made up of 12 amino acids. CDR3: CASSLDGGEAFF. CDR3 DNA sequence: TGTGCCAGCAGCTTAGATGGGGGCGAAGCTTTCTTT.

The V and J genes are TRBV9 and TRBJ1-6; 8 bases agree with TRBD1. Germline trimming cut 0 bases from V and 2 bases from J; bases unmatched to any gene: 4. CDR1 is SGDLS and CDR2 is YYNGEE in the germline V gene. The CDR3 loop spans 17 amino acids. CDR3 coding DNA: TGTGCCAGCAGCGTAGAGACAGGGGTAACCTATAATTCACCCCTCCACTTT. Its translation is CASSVETGVTYNSPLHF.

At least ten counts were recorded for this clonotype. The chain couples TRBV6-1 to TRBJ2-5; 10 positions agree with TRBD1. The CDR3 sequence is 15 residues long. The germline CDR1 and CDR2 sequences are MNHNS and SASEGT. Trimming at V came to 4 bases and at J to 3 bases, leaving 5 bases not matched to a gene. CDR3 coding DNA: TGTGCCAGCAGTGGAACCGGGACAGGGGAAGAGACCCAGTACTTC. Its protein is CASSGTGTGEETQYF.

The chain carries TRBV7-2 and TRBJ2-7, with a weak D call TRBD1 (6 bases). Trimming took 0 bases from V and 2 from J, leaving 11 bases between them. This CDR3 region has 15 residues. Germline V gene lookup returns CDR1 SGHTA and CDR2 FQGNSA. The CDR3 here is CASSLAIGDTYEQYF. The CDR3, as DNA: TGTGCCAGCAGCTTAGCCATCGGGGACACCTACGAGCAGTACTTC.

The chain has TRBV28 and TRBJ2-1, with 8 bases aligning to TRBD2. J gave up 4 bases and V 6 bases, and 8 bases lay outside the gene matches. Germline CDR1 is MDHEN and CDR2 is SYDVKM. The CDR3 has 15 residues. CDR3 residues: CASRLVAGGYNEQFF. The CDR3 DNA reads as TGTGCCAGCAGGTTGGTGGCGGGAGGTTACAATGAGCAGTTCTTC.

The chain joins TRBV10-3 to TRBJ1-5, with TRBD1 as a possible D gene (6 bases). With 4 bases removed from V and 7 bases from J, the gap between germline ends came to 11 bases. This CDR3 comprises 13 residues. Per the germline V gene, CDR1 is ENHRY and CDR2 is SYGVKD. CDR3 sequence (DNA): TGTGCCATCAGTGCGGAAACAGGGCAGCCCCAGCATTTT. It yields the protein CAISAETGQPQHF.

This chain uses TRBV6-6 with TRBJ2-5, with D tentatively TRBD1 or TRBD2 (5 bases each). Germline V CDR1 and CDR2: MNHNY, SVGAGI (reference sequence). The CDR3 length is 18 residues. Trimming pared 0 bases from V and 5 bases from J, leaving 22 bases between. This CDR3 reads CASSYSAAGSLKRETQYF. In DNA, the CDR3 is TGTGCCAGCAGTTACTCGGCGGCAGGGAGCCTGAAGCGGGAGACCCAGTACTTC.

This clonotype was seen repeatedly, ten times or more. The CDR3 spells CASSLGQGARGYTF. In DNA, the CDR3 is TGTGCCAGCAGTTTAGGGCAGGGGGCGCGGGGCTACACCTTC. The V and J genes are TRBV28 and TRBJ1-2, with TRBD1 matching over 8 bases. CDR1 and CDR2 from the germline V gene are MDHEN and SYDVKM. The V gene end was trimmed by 2 bases and the J gene end by 8 bases; junction bases not matched to a gene: 7. The CDR3 contains 14 residues.

The J gene is TRBJ2-7, the V gene TRBV9, with TRBD2 matching over 9 bases. With 0 bases clipped from V and 2 bases from J, the junction kept 3 bases outside the gene matches. CDR3 length: 15 amino acids. The germline gives CDR1 SGDLS, CDR2 YYNGEE. CDR3: CASSVGLAGPYEQYF. In DNA, the CDR3 is TGTGCCAGCAGCGTAGGTCTAGCGGGACCCTACGAGCAGTACTTC.

This clonotype was counted many times. The J gene is TRBJ1-1, the V gene TRBV7-2; unclear D gene. Germline V gene data show CDR1 as SGHTA and CDR2 as FQGNSA. CDR3 length equals 13 residues. Trimming took off 4 bases at V and 0 bases at J, with 6 bases between the two ends. CDR3 sequence: CASSSLMNTEAFF. CDR3 sequence (DNA): TGTGCCAGCAGCTCACTTATGAACACTGAAGCTTTCTTT. The full variable domain, in which reference TRBV7-2 and TRBJ1-1 provide the parts outside the CDR3, is GAGVSQSPSNKVTEKGKDVELRCDPISGHTALYWYRQSLGQGLEFLIYFQGNSAPDKSGLPSDRFSAERTGGSVSTLTIQRTQQEDSAVYLCASSSLMNTEAFFGQGTRLTVV.

V usage is TRBV5-1 and J usage is TRBJ2-2; D gene ambiguous. The V end lost 0 bases, the J end lost 5 bases, and 11 bases lay between the germline ends. Germline V lookup: CDR1 SGHRS, CDR2 YFSETQ. The CDR3 extends over 15 amino acids. In DNA, the CDR3 is TGCGCCAGCAGCTTGGAGGCCATAAGGACCGGGGAGCTGTTTTTT. It encodes CASSLEAIRTGELFF.

This clonotype showed up just a few times. The genes are TRBV20-1 and TRBJ2-3, with 8 bases fitting TRBD1. The V gene's germline CDR1 is DFQATT and CDR2 SNEGSKA (reference sequence). V was clipped by 3 bases and J by 2 bases; unmatched bases: 13. The CDR3 spans 17 residues. CDR3 sequence (DNA): TGCAGTGCTAGTCCGACAGGGGCGCCACACTTCACAGATACGCAGTATTTT. Its protein product is CSASPTGAPHFTDTQYF.

V is TRBV6-2 or TRBV6-3 and J is TRBJ2-1; D may be TRBD2 (6 bases). Trimming cost V 7 bases and J 9 bases, with 10 bases left between them. The CDR3 is made up of 11 amino acids. Germline-derived CDR1 and CDR2 are MNHEY and SVGEGT. The CDR3 spells CASNNGGEQFF. The CDR3 nucleotides read TGTGCCAGCAATAACGGGGGTGAGCAGTTCTTC.

The V and J genes are TRBV19 and TRBJ1-1; D is ambiguous. The V end was cut by 3 bases, the J end by 4 bases, with 9 bases between. This CDR3 is built from 13 residues. The germline gives CDR1 LNHDA, CDR2 SQIVND (reference sequence). The DNA for the CDR3 is TGTGCCAGTAGTATCGGAGGACCCACTGAAGCTTTCTTT. This encodes CASSIGGPTEAFF. Based on the CDR3 plus reference TRBV19 and TRBJ1-1, the full variable domain is DGGITQSPKYLFRKEGQNVTLSCEQNLNHDAMYWYRQDPGQGLRLIYYSQIVNDFQKGDIAEGYSVSREKKESFPLTVTSAQKNPTAFYLCASSIGGPTEAFFGQGTRLTVV.

This clonotype was recorded at least ten times. V is TRBV6-1 and J is TRBJ2-2; weak D call: TRBD2 (5 bases). Germline lookup yields CDR1 MNHNS and CDR2 SASEGT. The CDR3 is 12 amino acids. Trimming took off 7 bases at V and 6 bases at J, with 9 bases between the two ends. CDR3 sequence (DNA): TGTGCCAGCACGAGGGTGGCCGGGGAGCTGTTTTTT. Translating it yields CASTRVAGELFF.

The genes are TRBV6-1 and TRBJ1-2; no definite D call. Between the trimmed V and J ends, which lost 4 bases and 8 bases, there was a span of 11 bases. The CDR3 consists of 12 residues. Germline CDR1 is MNHNS and CDR2 is SASEGT. The DNA for the CDR3 is TGTGCCAGCAGTGGCCGGACCGAGGGCTACACCTTC. Encoded protein: CASSGRTEGYTF.

The rearrangement joins TRBV18 to TRBJ2-5, with D possibly matching TRBD1 (6 bases). Germline V gene data show CDR1 as KGHSH and CDR2 as LQKENI. V shed 6 bases and J shed 1 base, with 18 bases lying between them. This CDR3 spans 16 amino acids. CDR3 sequence reads: CASSSTGPIPQETQYF. CDR3 nucleotides: TGTGCCAGCTCGTCGACAGGTCCCATACCCCAAGAGACCCAGTACTTC. The full variable domain, in which reference TRBV18 and TRBJ2-5 provide the parts outside the CDR3, is NAGVMQNPRHLVRRRGQEARLRCSPMKGHSHVYWYRQLPEEGLKFMVYLQKENIIDESGMPKERFSAEFPKEGPSILRIQQVVRGDSAAYFCASSSTGPIPQETQYFGPGTRLLVL.

This chain links TRBV6-4 with TRBJ2-1; TRBD2 matches at 7 bases. Germline V gene data show CDR1 as MRHNA and CDR2 as SNTAGT. The CDR3 contains 15 residues. V gave up 6 bases and J gave up 4 bases; unmatched junction bases: 9. CDR3 DNA: TGTGCCAGCAGGGGGGGAGCGGGATCGTACAATGAGCAGTTCTTC. This encodes CASRGGAGSYNEQFF.

This clonotype has only a few counts. The V and J genes are TRBV4-1 and TRBJ2-7; tentative D call: TRBD1 (5 bases). The CDR3 length is 15 residues. Germline CDR1 and CDR2: MGHRA and YSYEKL. V was trimmed by 0 bases and J by 3 bases, leaving 12 bases between them. The DNA of the CDR3 is TGCGCCAGCAGCCAAGAGCCGACGACAGACTACGAGCAGTACTTC. It is translated as CASSQEPTTDYEQYF.

This sequence joins TRBV30 and TRBJ2-1, with D perhaps matching TRBD1 (5 bases). Trimming took 4 bases from V and 12 from J, leaving 16 bases between them. Germline V gives CDR1 GTSNPN, CDR2 SVGIG (reference sequence). CDR3 length: 12 amino acids. CDR3 sequence reads: CAWTRGPLGQFF. CDR3 nucleotides: TGTGCCTGGACTAGGGGTCCCTTAGGGCAGTTCTTC.

The CDR3 coding sequence is TGTGCCAGCTCACCGGGACCTCCGGGCACACCCCTCCACTTT. Its protein is CASSPGPPGTPLHF. J is TRBJ1-6 and V is TRBV18; D is possibly TRBD1 (5 bases). CDR3 length equals 14 residues. V was clipped by 3 bases and J by 11 bases, with 14 bases between them. Germline assignment: CDR1 KGHSH and CDR2 LQKENI.

This clonotype was seen a few times. The CDR3 protein is CASSQEDRWVQGRNPETQYF. Written as DNA, the CDR3 is TGTGCCAGCAGCCAAGAGGATCGGTGGGTCCAGGGGCGGAACCCAGAGACCCAGTACTTC. J is TRBJ2-5 and V is TRBV14, with a weak D call TRBD1 (6 bases). The V gene's germline CDR1 is SGHDN and CDR2 FVKESK. Trimming stripped 0 bases from V and 4 bases from J, with 27 bases between. The CDR3 length is 20 residues.

This chain connects TRBV20-1 to TRBJ2-5, with 11 bases aligning to TRBD2. V lost 5 bases, J lost 5 bases, and 10 bases stayed unmatched. This CDR3 is built from 15 residues. CDR1 DFQATT and CDR2 SNEGSKA come from the germline V gene (reference sequence). The CDR3 reads CSALKLAGGRETQYF. In DNA, the CDR3 is TGCAGTGCTCTTAAGCTAGCGGGAGGCAGGGAGACCCAGTACTTC.

This clonotype showed up just a few times. This chain connects TRBV6-1 to TRBJ1-5; no definite D call. The V and J ends lost 2 bases and 0 bases respectively, with 11 bases between them. Germline assignment: CDR1 MNHNS and CDR2 SASEGT. This CDR3 is 16 amino acids long. DNA of the CDR3: TGTGCCAGCAGTGAAAATACACCCTATAGCAATCAGCCCCAGCATTTT. It yields the protein CASSENTPYSNQPQHF.

A few counts support this clonotype. V and J are TRBV6-1 and TRBJ1-2, with a weak D call TRBD1 (5 bases). Germline CDR1 is MNHNS and CDR2 is SASEGT. This CDR3 comprises 13 residues. Trimming shortened V by 6 bases and J by 2 bases, and 10 bases separated the two germline ends. CDR3 loop: CASRQQENYGYTF. The CDR3 DNA reads as TGTGCCAGCAGGCAACAGGAAAACTATGGCTACACCTTC.

The chain employs TRBV7-8 and TRBJ2-3; 8 bases are a match to TRBD2. Germline trimming cut 5 bases from V and 4 bases from J; bases unmatched to any gene: 11. The germline V gene has CDR1 SGHVS and CDR2 FQNEAQ. The CDR3 runs to 16 residues. CDR3 in DNA: TGTGCCAGCAGCAGCGGGAGTGGAGCCTGGGCAGATACGCAGTATTTT. Its protein product is CASSSGSGAWADTQYF.